The sample holds a few counts of the clone carrying this T cell receptor beta chain. The antigen is undetermined. The entirety of the isolated RNA underwent reverse transcription, so expressed TCRB transcripts were sequenced. TCRdb keeps only in-frame clones here, not all; method: immunoSEQ multiplex PCR. The profile shows roughly 170,000 clones, about 13% of them singletons. These data come from a study of beta chain features in type 1 diabetes. Study-wide context: Cell yields, gender and age were comparable in patients and healthy donors. General observations from the study: Across patients, naive, central memory and Treg TCRB repertoires exhibited apparently greater similarity than was observed across healthy donors.

The V end lost 1 base, the J end lost 4 bases, and 13 bases lay between the germline ends. The CDR3 is 15 residues long. Germline CDR1 is MNHNS and CDR2 is SASEGT. The sample was central memory CD4+ T cells from blood. This sequence joins TRBV6-1 and TRBJ2-5, with D possibly being TRBD2 (6 bases). The receptor comes from a young woman in good health. This chain's CDR3 is CASSEEGLPLETQYF. The CDR3 region has the DNA TGTGCCAGCAGTGAAGAAGGACTACCGCTAGAGACCCAGTACTTC.